This TCR beta chain appears in the sequencing data of a study of beta chain features in type 1 diabetes. Study results and caveats: In all four CD4+ subsets, TCRB CDR3 length was significantly, moderately reduced in type 1 diabetes. Sequencing from cDNA could over-represent high-TCR-expressing cells.

V was shortened by 5 bases and J by 2 bases, with 11 bases between the two germline ends. The CDR3 loop spans 14 amino acids. Germline V lookup: CDR1 MDHEN, CDR2 SYDVKM. As every portion of the isolated RNA was reverse transcribed, the sequencing read expressed TCRB transcripts. Method: immunoSEQ multiplex PCR; TCRdb's copy keeps in-frame clones and lacks some. The sample shows about 280,000 clones, over 14% of them seen only once. Concerning this clone: No antigen is known for it.

Averaging about 116 mL, one heparinised blood draw was given by each donor. Sequencing was carried out using naive CD4+ T cells from blood. This rearrangement joins TRBV28 to TRBJ2-3; D remains unclear. This receptor was obtained from a man younger than 35 with type 1 diabetes. The CDR3 is CASSLPQYTDTQYF. DNA for the CDR3: TGTGCCAGCAGTCTCCCCCAGTACACAGATACGCAGTATTTT.